Below, 12 T cell receptor beta chains from the same sample are listed, as sequenced in a study of beta chain features in type 1 diabetes. What was sequenced were expressed TCRB transcripts, since all of the isolated RNA had been reverse transcribed. Produced via immunoSEQ multiplex PCR; TCRdb's table is partial and in-frame only. This sample has 350,000 to 400,000 clones, with approximately 16% found just once. The sample taken for sequencing was naive CD4+ T cells from blood. These receptors were collected from a woman between 18 and 30 years old in good health.

The V gene is TRBV5-1, the J gene TRBJ2-3, with D hard to call. The V gene lost 4 bases and the J gene lost 2 bases, with 8 bases spanning the gap. The CDR3 has 13 residues. Germline lookup yields CDR1 SGHRS and CDR2 YFSETQ. The CDR3 DNA sequence: TGCGCCAGCAGCGCCAGTTACACAGATACGCAGTATTTT. It specifies CASSASYTDTQYF.

The chain combines TRBV5-1 with TRBJ1-1; TRBD1 is a possible D gene (5 bases). The CDR3 has 15 amino acids. Germline CDR1 is SGHRS and CDR2 is YFSETQ. V gave up 1 base and J gave up 1 base, with 11 bases separating them. The CDR3 region has the DNA TGCGCCAGCAGCTTGCTTGGTCAGGGGAACACTGAAGCTTTCTTT. It yields the protein CASSLLGQGNTEAFF. Based on the CDR3 plus reference TRBV5-1 and TRBJ1-1, the full variable domain is KAGVTQTPRYLIKTRGQQVTLSCSPISGHRSVSWYQQTPGQGLQFLFEYFSETQRNKGNFPGRFSGRQFSNSRSEMNVSTLELGDSALYLCASSLLGQGNTEAFFGQGTRLTVV.

This clone showed up just a few times. V and J are TRBV28 and TRBJ2-2, with 7 bases that match TRBD2. Germline V gives CDR1 MDHEN, CDR2 SYDVKM. V was pared by 3 bases and J by 6 bases, with 7 bases of the junction left unmatched. This CDR3 contains 15 residues. CDR3 DNA sequence: TGTGCCAGCAGTTTTCCGAGGCGGGAGTCCGGGGAGCTGTTTTTT. As protein: CASSFPRRESGELFF.

This sequence joins TRBV28 and TRBJ1-5, with D tentatively TRBD1 (6 bases). The CDR3 contains 14 residues. Germline CDR1 and CDR2: MDHEN and SYDVKM. V was pared by 8 bases and J by 4 bases, with 15 bases between. The CDR3 here is CASPGRGENQPQHF. The CDR3 DNA is TGTGCCAGCCCCGGGAGGGGGGAAAATCAGCCCCAGCATTTT.

V and J are TRBV27 and TRBJ1-2; the D gene is possibly TRBD1 (5 bases). Trimming shortened V by 7 bases and J by 7 bases, and 16 bases separated the two germline ends. CDR1 is MNHEY and CDR2 is SMNVEV in the germline V gene (reference sequence). CDR3 size: 13 residues. CDR3: CASKSQGSSGYTF. CDR3 DNA sequence: TGTGCCAGCAAAAGCCAGGGATCGAGTGGCTACACCTTC.

This clone was detected a few times. The chain couples TRBV29-1 to TRBJ2-4; 7 bases line up with TRBD1. V trimming: 1 base; J trimming: 1 base; junction bases outside the gene matches: 4. Per the germline V gene, CDR1 is SQVTM and CDR2 is ANQGSEA. This CDR3 has 15 residues. The CDR3 loop reads CSVEGQQGAKNIQYF. The CDR3 DNA follows: TGCAGCGTTGAAGGTCAACAGGGGGCCAAAAACATTCAGTACTTC.

This clone was observed a few times. V and J are TRBV28 and TRBJ2-1; D not resolved. Germline V gene sequence: CDR1 MDHEN, CDR2 SYDVKM. V was clipped by 1 base and J by 4 bases, with 11 bases between them. CDR3 size: 15 residues. The CDR3: CASSLLRYPYNEQFF. The CDR3 nucleotides are TGTGCCAGCAGTTTATTGCGATACCCTTACAATGAGCAGTTCTTC. Full variable domain (remainder filled in from reference TRBV28 and TRBJ2-1): DVKVTQSSRYLVKRTGEKVFLECVQDMDHENMFWYRQDPGLGLRLIYFSYDVKMKEKGDIPEGYSVSREKKERFSLILESASTNQTSMYLCASSLLRYPYNEQFFGPGTRLTVL.

This clone turned up a few times. The rearrangement joins TRBV7-2 to TRBJ2-7; no clear D. CDR1 is SGHTA, CDR2 FQGNSA, per germline. The V and J ends lost 0 bases and 4 bases respectively, with 10 bases between them. This CDR3 contains 14 residues. The CDR3 nucleotides are TGTGCCAGCAGCTTAGCGGGCAGCAAATACGAGCAGTACTTC. Translating gives CASSLAGSKYEQYF.

The V gene is TRBV7-9, the J gene TRBJ2-5; TRBD2 agrees at 11 bases. Germline CDR1 and CDR2: SEHNR and FQNEAQ (reference sequence). Losses at the gene ends were 4 bases for V and 4 bases for J; bases not matched to a gene: 5. This CDR3 contains 15 residues. The CDR3 DNA reads TGTGCCAGCAGCTATCTAGCGGGAGGAGGAGAGACCCAGTACTTC. Amino acids: CASSYLAGGGETQYF.

This clone was observed a few times. V and J are TRBV5-6 and TRBJ1-2, with TRBD1 matching 10 bases. CDR3 length equals 15 residues. Per the germline V gene, CDR1 is SGHDT and CDR2 is YYEEEE. J lost 4 bases, V lost 3 bases, and 6 bases had no gene match. The CDR3 bases are TGTGCCAGCAGCTCCTTGGACAGGGGGATCTATGGCTACACCTTC. Residues: CASSSLDRGIYGYTF.

This clone was counted a few times. The V gene is TRBV6-5, the J gene TRBJ1-5; D is possibly TRBD1 (6 bases). The ends were cut back, 0 bases at V and 4 bases at J, with 7 bases in the middle. Germline CDR1 MNHEY, CDR2 SVGAGI. The CDR3 runs 14 residues. The CDR3 is CASSYSTGNQPQHF. In DNA, the CDR3 is TGTGCCAGCAGTTACTCAACAGGGAATCAGCCCCAGCATTTT.

This clone was counted between two and nine times. The J gene is TRBJ2-7, the V gene TRBV7-2, with D possibly matching TRBD2 (6 bases). The CDR3 loop spans 15 amino acids. V was pared by 9 bases and J by 3 bases, with 21 bases between. The germline CDR1 and CDR2 sequences are SGHTA and FQGNSA. CDR3 sequence (DNA): TGTGCCAGTTTACAATCCGGCGGGGCGGGCTACGAGCAGTACTTC. Encoded protein: CASLQSGGAGYEQYF. Full variable domain (rest looked up from reference TRBV7-2 and TRBJ2-7): GAGVSQSPSNKVTEKGKDVELRCDPISGHTALYWYRQSLGQGLEFLIYFQGNSAPDKSGLPSDRFSAERTGGSVSTLTIQRTQQEDSAVYLCASLQSGGAGYEQYFGPGTRLTVT.